The 7 T cell receptor beta chains below come from one sample, sequenced in a study of cytomegalovirus exposure and HLA in healthy donors (dated by TCRdb to between 2016 and 2019). Library method: the immunoSEQ multiplex PCR assay. A mixture of 60 forward primers for TCR Vbeta segments and 13 reverse primers for TCR Jbeta segments was used in the multiplex PCR. In its TCRdb copy, this immuneACCESS table keeps in-frame sequences only and misses some clones. Where compared with another copy, unresolved V genes explain less than half of these, and the others have no known cause. The data table for this sample lists tens of thousands of clones. The ten largest clones represent over 2% of the sample. The source material was PBMCs. Source of these receptors: a woman between 18 and 29 years old in good health and CMV-seronegative.

This chain connects TRBV6-5 to TRBJ2-5; TRBD1 might be the D (5 bases). The CDR3 totals 13 residues. Germline V gene lookup returns CDR1 MNHEY and CDR2 SVGAGI. Trimming removed 8 bases from V and 2 bases from J, with 12 bases in between. The chain's CDR3 is CASSRGRQETQYF. In DNA form, the CDR3 reads TGTGCCAGCTCAAGGGGCCGTCAAGAGACCCAGTACTTC.

The V and J genes are TRBV9 and TRBJ2-7, with 11 bases fitting TRBD2. The junction had 3 bases not matched to a gene; V was cut back by 4 bases and J by 3 bases. Germline assignment: CDR1 SGDLS and CDR2 YYNGEE. CDR3 length: 14 amino acids. The DNA of the CDR3 is TGTGCCAGCAGCCGACTAGCGGGAAGCTACGAGCAGTACTTC. Translation gives CASSRLAGSYEQYF.

This rearrangement joins TRBV29-1 to TRBJ1-1, with D uncertain. The CDR3 length is 14 residues. V was clipped by 8 bases and J by 0 bases, with 16 bases between them. Germline V gene sequence: CDR1 SQVTM, CDR2 ANQGSEA. The CDR3, as DNA: TGCAGCCCCTCGCTCATCCCTATGAACACTGAAGCTTTCTTT. It translates to CSPSLIPMNTEAFF.

This chain connects TRBV29-1 to TRBJ1-4, with TRBD1 matching 10 bases. Germline V gives CDR1 SQVTM, CDR2 ANQGSEA. The CDR3 totals 15 residues. After removal of 6 bases from V and 5 bases from J, the junction contained 9 bases not matched to a gene. This chain's CDR3 is CSVAPGQGQNEKLFF. In DNA, the CDR3 is TGCAGCGTGGCCCCGGGACAGGGGCAAAATGAAAAACTGTTTTTT.

V and J are TRBV5-1 and TRBJ2-3, with unresolved D. The germline CDR1 and CDR2 sequences are SGHRS and YFSETQ. This CDR3 spans 14 amino acids. With 0 bases removed from V and 4 bases from J, the gap between germline ends came to 9 bases. The CDR3, as DNA: TGCGCCAGCAGCTTGGAATGGGCCGCAGATACGCAGTATTTT. Translation gives CASSLEWAADTQYF. Complete variable domain (other parts from reference TRBV5-1 and TRBJ2-3): KAGVTQTPRYLIKTRGQQVTLSCSPISGHRSVSWYQQTPGQGLQFLFEYFSETQRNKGNFPGRFSGRQFSNSRSEMNVSTLELGDSALYLCASSLEWAADTQYFGPGTRLTVL.

The V gene is TRBV4-2, the J gene TRBJ2-1, with a tentative D call TRBD2 (6 bases). The germline gives CDR1 LGHNA, CDR2 YNFKEQ. The CDR3 is 17 amino acids. Trimming pared 1 base from V and 3 bases from J, leaving 16 bases between. CDR3 sequence: CASSQVGGGDFYNEQFF. The CDR3 DNA is TGTGCCAGCAGCCAAGTAGGCGGAGGGGATTTCTACAATGAGCAGTTCTTC.

The chain links TRBV29-1 to TRBJ1-1; D might be TRBD1 (5 bases). Looked up from germline, CDR1 is SQVTM and CDR2 is ANQGSEA. The CDR3 extends over 12 amino acids. Between the trimmed V and J ends, which lost 1 base and 10 bases, there was a span of 13 bases. CDR3 amino acids: CSVEGVSRVAFF. The CDR3 DNA sequence: TGCAGCGTTGAAGGTGTAAGCAGGGTAGCTTTCTTT.